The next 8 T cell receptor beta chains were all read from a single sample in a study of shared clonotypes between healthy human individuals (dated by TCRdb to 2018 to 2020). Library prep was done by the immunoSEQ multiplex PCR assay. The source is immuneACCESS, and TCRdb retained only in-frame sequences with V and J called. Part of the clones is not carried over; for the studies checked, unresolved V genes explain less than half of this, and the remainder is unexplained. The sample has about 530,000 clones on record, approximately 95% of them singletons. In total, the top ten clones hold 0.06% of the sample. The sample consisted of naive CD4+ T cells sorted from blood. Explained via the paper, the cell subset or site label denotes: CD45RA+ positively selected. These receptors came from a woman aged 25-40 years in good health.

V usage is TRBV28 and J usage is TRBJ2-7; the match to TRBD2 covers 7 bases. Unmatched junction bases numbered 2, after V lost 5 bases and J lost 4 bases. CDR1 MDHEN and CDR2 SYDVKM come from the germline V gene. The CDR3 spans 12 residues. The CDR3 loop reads CASSHSGYEQYF. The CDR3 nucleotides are TGTGCCAGCAGTCATAGCGGGTACGAGCAGTACTTC.

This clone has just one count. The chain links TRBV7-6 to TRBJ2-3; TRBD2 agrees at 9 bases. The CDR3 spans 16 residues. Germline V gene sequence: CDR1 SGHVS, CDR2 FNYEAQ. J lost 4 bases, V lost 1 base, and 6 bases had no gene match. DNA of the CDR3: TGTGCCAGCAGCTTAGGGGCTAGCGGGGTCTCAGATACGCAGTATTTT. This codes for CASSLGASGVSDTQYF.

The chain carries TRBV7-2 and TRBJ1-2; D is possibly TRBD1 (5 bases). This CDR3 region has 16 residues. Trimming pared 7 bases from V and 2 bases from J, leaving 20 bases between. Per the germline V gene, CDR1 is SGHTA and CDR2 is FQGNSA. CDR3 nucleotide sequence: TGTGCCAGCACCTCCACAGGAACCACCCTCAACTATGGCTACACCTTC. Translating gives CASTSTGTTLNYGYTF.

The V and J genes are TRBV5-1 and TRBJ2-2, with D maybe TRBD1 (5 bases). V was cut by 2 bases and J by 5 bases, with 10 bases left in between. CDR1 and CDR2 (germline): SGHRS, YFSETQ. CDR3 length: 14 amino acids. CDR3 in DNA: TGCGCCAGCAGCTTTGGGGCGTTAACCGGGGAGCTGTTTTTT. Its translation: CASSFGALTGELFF.

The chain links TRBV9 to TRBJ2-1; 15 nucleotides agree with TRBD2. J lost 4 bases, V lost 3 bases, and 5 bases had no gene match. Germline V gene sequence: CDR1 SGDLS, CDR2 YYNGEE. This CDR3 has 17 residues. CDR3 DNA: TGTGCCAGCAGCGGATGGACTAGCGGGAGGGGGTACAATGAGCAGTTCTTC. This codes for CASSGWTSGRGYNEQFF.

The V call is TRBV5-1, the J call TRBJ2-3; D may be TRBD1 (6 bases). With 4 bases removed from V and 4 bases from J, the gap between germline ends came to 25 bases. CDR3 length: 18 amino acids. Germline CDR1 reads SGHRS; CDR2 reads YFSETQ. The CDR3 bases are TGCGCCAGCAGCCACAACAACAGGGTTACTAAGTTCCCAGATACGCAGTATTTT. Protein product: CASSHNNRVTKFPDTQYF.

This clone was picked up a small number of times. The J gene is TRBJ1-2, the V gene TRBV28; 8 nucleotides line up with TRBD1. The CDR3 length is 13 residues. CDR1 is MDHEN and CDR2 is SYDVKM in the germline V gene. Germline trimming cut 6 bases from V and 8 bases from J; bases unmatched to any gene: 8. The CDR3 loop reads CASRDRGQRGYTF. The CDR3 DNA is TGTGCCAGCAGAGACAGGGGACAGAGGGGCTACACCTTC.

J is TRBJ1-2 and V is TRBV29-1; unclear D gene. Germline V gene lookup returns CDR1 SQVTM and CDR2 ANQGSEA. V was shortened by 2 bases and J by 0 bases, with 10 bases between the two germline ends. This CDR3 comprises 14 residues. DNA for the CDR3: TGCAGCGTTGAACGACGGTTAGCTAACTATGGCTACACCTTC. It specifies CSVERRLANYGYTF.